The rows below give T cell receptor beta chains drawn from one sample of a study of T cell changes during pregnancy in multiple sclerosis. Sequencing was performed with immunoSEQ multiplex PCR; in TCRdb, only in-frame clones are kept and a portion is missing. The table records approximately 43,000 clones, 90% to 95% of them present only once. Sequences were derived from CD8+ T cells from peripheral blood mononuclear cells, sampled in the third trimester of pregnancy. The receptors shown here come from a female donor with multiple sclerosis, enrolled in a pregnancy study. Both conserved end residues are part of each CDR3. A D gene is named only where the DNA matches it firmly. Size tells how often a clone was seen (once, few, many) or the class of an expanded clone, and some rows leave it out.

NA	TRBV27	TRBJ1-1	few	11	CASMRNTEAFF	TGTGCCAGCATGAGGAACACTGAAGCTTTCTTT
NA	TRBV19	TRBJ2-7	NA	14	CASSYAGLTYEQYF	TGTGCCAGTAGTTATGCGGGACTTACCTACGAGCAGTACTTC
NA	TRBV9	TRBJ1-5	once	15	CASSYRGYSNQPQHF	TGTGCCAGCAGCTATAGGGGTTATAGCAATCAGCCCCAGCATTTT
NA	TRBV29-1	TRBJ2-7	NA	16	CSVMGGKVGLGDEQYF	TGCAGCGTAATGGGGGGAAAGGTGGGGTTGGGGGACGAGCAGTACTTC
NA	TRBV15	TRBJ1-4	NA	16	CATSRDLGQGNEKLFF	TGTGCCACCAGCAGAGATCTAGGGCAGGGAAATGAAAAACTGTTTTTT
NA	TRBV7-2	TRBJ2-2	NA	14	CASSRWGQTGELFF	TGTGCCAGCAGTCGCTGGGGGCAAACCGGGGAGCTGTTTTTT
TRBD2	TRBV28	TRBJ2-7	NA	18	CASSFGGTSGSNTDEQYF	TGTGCCAGCAGCTTTGGAGGGACTAGCGGAAGTAATACAGACGAGCAGTACTTC
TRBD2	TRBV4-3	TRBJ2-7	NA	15	CASSLGTSGNYEQYF	TGCGCCAGCAGCCTGGGGACTAGCGGAAATTACGAGCAGTACTTC
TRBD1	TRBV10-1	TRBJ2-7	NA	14	CASSLRGQGYEQYF	TGCGCCAGCAGCCTCAGGGGGCAAGGGTACGAGCAGTACTTC
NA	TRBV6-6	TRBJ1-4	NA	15	CASSHLTATNEKLFF	TGTGCCAGCAGCCATCTGACAGCAACTAATGAAAAACTGTTTTTT
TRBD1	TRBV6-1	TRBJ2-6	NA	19	CASSEAKWSGGSGANVLTF	TGTGCCAGCAGTGAAGCGAAATGGTCAGGGGGATCTGGGGCCAACGTCCTGACTTTC
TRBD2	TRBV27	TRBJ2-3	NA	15	CASSLGLAVTDTQYF	TGTGCCAGCAGCCTTGGTCTAGCGGTTACAGATACGCAGTATTTT
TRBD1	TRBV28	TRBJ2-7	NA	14	CASMGTGDSYEQYF	TGTGCCAGCATGGGGACAGGGGATTCCTACGAGCAGTACTTC
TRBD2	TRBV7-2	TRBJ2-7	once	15	CASSLELADHYEQYF	TGTGCCAGCAGCTTAGAACTAGCGGATCACTACGAGCAGTACTTC
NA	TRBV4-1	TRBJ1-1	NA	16	CASSQVGRGMNTEAFF	TGCGCCAGCAGCCAAGTAGGCCGGGGAATGAACACTGAAGCTTTCTTT
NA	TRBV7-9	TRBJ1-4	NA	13	CASRDSPNEKLFF	TGTGCCAGCAGAGACAGCCCTAATGAAAAACTGTTTTTT
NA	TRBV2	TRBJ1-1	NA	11	CASQRGTEAFF	TGTGCCAGCCAAAGGGGAACTGAAGCTTTCTTT
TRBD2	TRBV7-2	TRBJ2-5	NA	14	CASSLFLAGETQYF	TGTGCCAGCAGCTTATTCCTAGCGGGAGAGACCCAGTACTTC
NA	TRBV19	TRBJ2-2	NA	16	CASSIYSYANTGELFF	TGTGCCAGTAGTATTTACTCGTACGCGAACACCGGGGAGCTGTTTTTT
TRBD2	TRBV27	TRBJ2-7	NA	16	CASSPSQLAGVYEQYF	TGTGCCAGCAGTCCCTCTCAACTAGCGGGAGTCTACGAGCAGTACTTC
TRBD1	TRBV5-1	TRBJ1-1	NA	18	CASSLTLRDRRPRAEAFF	TGCGCCAGCAGCCTAACCCTCCGGGACAGAAGGCCGAGGGCTGAAGCTTTCTTT
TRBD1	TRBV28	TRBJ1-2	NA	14	CASSDGTGEYGYTF	TGTGCCAGCAGTGATGGGACAGGGGAATATGGCTACACCTTC
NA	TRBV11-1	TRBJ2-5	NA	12	CASSRDAETQYF	TGTGCCAGCAGCCGAGATGCGGAGACCCAGTACTTC
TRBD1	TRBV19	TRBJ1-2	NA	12	CASRTGGYGYTF	TGTGCCAGTAGGACAGGGGGCTATGGCTACACCTTC
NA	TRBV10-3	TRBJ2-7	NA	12	CAIRGPSYEQYF	TGTGCCATCAGGGGGCCCTCCTACGAGCAGTACTTC
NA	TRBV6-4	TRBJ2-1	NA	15	CASRPNGEAYNEQFF	TGTGCCAGCAGACCAAACGGGGAGGCCTACAATGAGCAGTTCTTC
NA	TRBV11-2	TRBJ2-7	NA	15	CASSYASGSSYEQYF	TGTGCCAGCAGCTACGCGAGCGGTAGCTCCTACGAGCAGTACTTC